Listed below are T cell receptor beta chains from one sample, sequenced in a study of blood T cell repertoires in COVID-19. Method: immunoSEQ multiplex PCR; TCRdb's copy keeps in-frame clones and lacks some. The data contain roughly 190,000 clones, approximately 84% of them singletons. The sequenced sample consisted of peripheral blood. All receptors derive from a human donor with acute or convalescent COVID-19. The donor label of this sample is uncertain. The CDR3 runs from the conserved cysteine through the conserved F or W. Each record gives: D gene, clone size, J gene, V gene, CDR3 DNA, CDR3 protein. A D gene is named only where the DNA matches it firmly. Clone size, where shown, is once, few, many, or a class for clones that have expanded.

d_gene: NA
abundance: NA
j_gene: TRBJ1-2
v_gene: TRBV11-2
CDR3nt: TGTGCCAGCAGCTTAGATATTTCCCCCGCGGACTTTGGCTACACCTTC
CDR3aa: CASSLDISPADFGYTF

d_gene: NA
abundance: NA
j_gene: TRBJ1-5
v_gene: TRBV7-6
CDR3nt: TGTGCCAGCAGCCGAGGCCCCGGTCGGGGGGGGTATAGCAATCAGCCCCAGCATTTT
CDR3aa: CASSRGPGRGGYSNQPQHF

d_gene: TRBD1
abundance: NA
j_gene: TRBJ2-7
v_gene: TRBV28
CDR3nt: TGTGCCAGCAGTTCACCGGGACAGATCTCCTACGAGCAGTACTTC
CDR3aa: CASSSPGQISYEQYF

d_gene: NA
abundance: NA
j_gene: TRBJ2-2
v_gene: TRBV7-3
CDR3nt: TGTGCCAGCAGTCGTTTTCAGGTCGGGGAGCTGTTTTTT
CDR3aa: CASSRFQVGELFF

d_gene: TRBD2
abundance: NA
j_gene: TRBJ2-7
v_gene: TRBV6-6
CDR3nt: TGTGCCAGCAGTCCCGGGACTAGCGGGAGATGGTACGAGCAGTACTTC
CDR3aa: CASSPGTSGRWYEQYF

d_gene: NA
abundance: few
j_gene: TRBJ1-4
v_gene: TRBV19
CDR3nt: TGTGCCAGTAGGCCAATGGGGAGCGCTAATGAAAAACTGTTTTTT
CDR3aa: CASRPMGSANEKLFF

d_gene: TRBD2
abundance: NA
j_gene: TRBJ2-5
v_gene: TRBV19
CDR3nt: TGTGCCAGTAGTATGGGGACTAGCGGAGGGGGAGAGACCCAGTACTTC
CDR3aa: CASSMGTSGGGETQYF

d_gene: TRBD1
abundance: few
j_gene: TRBJ2-7
v_gene: TRBV4-1
CDR3nt: TGCGCCAGCAGCCTAACCTCGACAGGGGGCGAGCAGTACTTC
CDR3aa: CASSLTSTGGEQYF

d_gene: NA
abundance: NA
j_gene: TRBJ1-2
v_gene: TRBV2
CDR3nt: TGTGCCAGCAGTGTTTTGGAGGGAAGGGGCTACACCTTC
CDR3aa: CASSVLEGRGYTF

d_gene: NA
abundance: NA
j_gene: TRBJ2-3
v_gene: TRBV5-1
CDR3nt: TGCGCCAGCCGGCTTCGGGACTCCTGGCGTCCCACAGATACGCAGTATTTT
CDR3aa: CASRLRDSWRPTDTQYF

d_gene: NA
abundance: NA
j_gene: TRBJ1-5
v_gene: TRBV21-1
CDR3nt: TGTGCCAGCAGCAAAGCCCCGGGATTCCACGTATGGAATCAGCCCCAGCATTTT
CDR3aa: CASSKAPGFHVWNQPQHF

d_gene: NA
abundance: NA
j_gene: TRBJ2-7
v_gene: TRBV2
CDR3nt: TGTGCCAGCAGTGTCGGGGGTTTGGTCGACGAGCAGTACTTC
CDR3aa: CASSVGGLVDEQYF

d_gene: TRBD1
abundance: NA
j_gene: TRBJ2-3
v_gene: TRBV12-5
CDR3nt: TGTGCTAGCGCCTTGGGGGACAGGGCCGCAGATACGCAGTATTTT
CDR3aa: CASALGDRAADTQYF

d_gene: NA
abundance: NA
j_gene: TRBJ2-5
v_gene: TRBV2
CDR3nt: TGTGCCAGCAGTGCGAGCCCGGGTGGGTCCGGGGCCCAGTACTTC
CDR3aa: CASSASPGGSGAQYF

d_gene: NA
abundance: NA
j_gene: TRBJ1-2
v_gene: TRBV19
CDR3nt: TGTGCCAGTAGTATGACAGGAGGAGACTATGGCTACACCTTC
CDR3aa: CASSMTGGDYGYTF

d_gene: TRBD1
abundance: NA
j_gene: TRBJ2-2
v_gene: TRBV2
CDR3nt: TGTGCCAGCAGTCGGCAGGGGGCCCCTGGGGAGGAGCTGTTTTTT
CDR3aa: CASSRQGAPGEELFF

d_gene: TRBD1
abundance: NA
j_gene: TRBJ2-1
v_gene: TRBV7-3
CDR3nt: TGTGCCAGCAGCCTGTCCGGGGCAGGGGGCTTTAATGAGCAGTTCTTC
CDR3aa: CASSLSGAGGFNEQFF

d_gene: NA
abundance: NA
j_gene: TRBJ2-3
v_gene: TRBV5-5
CDR3nt: TGTGCCAGCAGCCGGACAGCTCCCACAGATACGCAGTATTTT
CDR3aa: CASSRTAPTDTQYF

d_gene: NA
abundance: once
j_gene: TRBJ1-1
v_gene: TRBV11-3
CDR3nt: TGTGCCAGCAGCTTAGGGGCGAACACTGAAGCTTTCTTT
CDR3aa: CASSLGANTEAFF

d_gene: TRBD2
abundance: NA
j_gene: TRBJ2-3
v_gene: TRBV7-3
CDR3nt: TGTGCCAGCAGCCCAGGGACTAACACAGATACGCAGTATTTT
CDR3aa: CASSPGTNTDTQYF

d_gene: NA
abundance: NA
j_gene: TRBJ1-4
v_gene: TRBV19
CDR3nt: TGTGCCAGTAGTACGGACCTCCCCGGGGATGAAAAACTGTTTTTT
CDR3aa: CASSTDLPGDEKLFF

d_gene: NA
abundance: NA
j_gene: TRBJ1-2
v_gene: TRBV6-6
CDR3nt: TGTGCCAGCAGCGTTGGCCCCAATGGCTACACCTTC
CDR3aa: CASSVGPNGYTF

d_gene: NA
abundance: NA
j_gene: TRBJ2-1
v_gene: TRBV5-1
CDR3nt: TGCGCCAGCAGCTTGGTAGCGCAGAGCTCCTACAATGAGCAGTTCTTC
CDR3aa: CASSLVAQSSYNEQFF

d_gene: NA
abundance: NA
j_gene: TRBJ1-1
v_gene: TRBV19
CDR3nt: TGTGCCAGTAGTTGGGACTCAGGAGACACTGAAGCTTTCTTT
CDR3aa: CASSWDSGDTEAFF

d_gene: TRBD1
abundance: NA
j_gene: TRBJ2-3
v_gene: TRBV6-1
CDR3nt: TGTGCCAGCAGTGAAGCGGTTGCAGGGGGCGCAGATACGCAGTATTTT
CDR3aa: CASSEAVAGGADTQYF

d_gene: NA
abundance: once
j_gene: TRBJ2-7
v_gene: TRBV11-2
CDR3nt: TGTGCCAGCAGCCGGACAGTCTACGAGCAGTACTTC
CDR3aa: CASSRTVYEQYF

d_gene: NA
abundance: NA
j_gene: TRBJ2-2
v_gene: TRBV11-3
CDR3nt: TGTGCCAGCAGCTTAGGGAGACAGTCCGGGGAGCTGTTTTTT
CDR3aa: CASSLGRQSGELFF

d_gene: NA
abundance: NA
j_gene: TRBJ2-2
v_gene: TRBV25-1
CDR3nt: TGTGCCAGCAGTGAAGGTGGCAGGTCTTACACCGGGGAGCTGTTTTTT
CDR3aa: CASSEGGRSYTGELFF

d_gene: NA
abundance: NA
j_gene: TRBJ1-4
v_gene: TRBV5-1
CDR3nt: TGCGCCAGCAGCTTGGGACAGGCGAATGAAAAACTGTTTTTT
CDR3aa: CASSLGQANEKLFF

d_gene: TRBD1
abundance: NA
j_gene: TRBJ1-1
v_gene: TRBV6-5
CDR3nt: TGTGCCAGCAGCCCGGGACAGACAAACACTGAAGCTTTCTTT
CDR3aa: CASSPGQTNTEAFF

d_gene: TRBD1
abundance: NA
j_gene: TRBJ1-2
v_gene: TRBV7-9
CDR3nt: TGTGCCAGCAGCTTAGCGAGGACAGGGGGCGCCGGCTACACCTTC
CDR3aa: CASSLARTGGAGYTF

d_gene: TRBD2
abundance: NA
j_gene: TRBJ2-7
v_gene: TRBV30
CDR3nt: TGTGCCTGGAGTCGCGGCGGCGGGGGCTACGAGCAGTACTTC
CDR3aa: CAWSRGGGGYEQYF

d_gene: TRBD2
abundance: NA
j_gene: TRBJ2-7
v_gene: TRBV30
CDR3nt: TGTGCCTGGAGCGTGGTGGGAGGGATCGACGAGCAGTACTTC
CDR3aa: CAWSVVGGIDEQYF

d_gene: TRBD1
abundance: NA
j_gene: TRBJ1-6
v_gene: TRBV2
CDR3nt: TGTGCCAGCGTTAGGACAGGGGGAAATAATTCACCCCTCCACTTT
CDR3aa: CASVRTGGNNSPLHF